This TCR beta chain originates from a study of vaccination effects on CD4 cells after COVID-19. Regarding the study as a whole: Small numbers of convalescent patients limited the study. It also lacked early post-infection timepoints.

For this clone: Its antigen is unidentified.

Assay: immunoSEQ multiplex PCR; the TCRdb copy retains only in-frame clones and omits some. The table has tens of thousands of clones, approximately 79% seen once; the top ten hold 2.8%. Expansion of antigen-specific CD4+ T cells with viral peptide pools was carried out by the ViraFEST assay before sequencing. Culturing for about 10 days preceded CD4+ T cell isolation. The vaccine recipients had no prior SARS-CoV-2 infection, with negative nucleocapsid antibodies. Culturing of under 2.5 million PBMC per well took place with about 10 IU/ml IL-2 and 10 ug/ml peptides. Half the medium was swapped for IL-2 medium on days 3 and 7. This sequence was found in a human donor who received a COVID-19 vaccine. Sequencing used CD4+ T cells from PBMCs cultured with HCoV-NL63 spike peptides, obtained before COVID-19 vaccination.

CDR3 DNA sequence: TGTGCCAGCAGCTTAGCGGGGCCCTACAATGAGCAGTTCTTC. Translated, it gives CASSLAGPYNEQFF. J is TRBJ2-1 and V is TRBV11-2; D is possibly TRBD1 or TRBD2 (5 bases each). The germline CDR1 and CDR2 sequences are SGHAT and FQNNGV. The CDR3 totals 14 residues. V was trimmed by 1 base and J by 2 bases, leaving 6 bases between them.